The rows below give T cell receptor beta chains drawn from one sample of a study of sequential checkpoint blockade in melanoma. Measured with immunoSEQ multiplex PCR; TCRdb has only the in-frame clones, and not every one. The profile shows 21,000 or so clones, 65% to 85% of them singletons. This specimen was CD8+ T cells sorted from blood (inferred from file names), taken from a patient given nivolumab and ipilimumab in sequence. Receptor source: a human donor with melanoma. Each CDR3 is given with its conserved first and last residue. Fields, in order: CDR3 protein, J gene, V gene.

cdr3_aa: CASSDGLGSGNNEQFF; j_call: TRBJ2-1; v_call: TRBV6-1
cdr3_aa: CASSLNEKLFF; j_call: TRBJ1-4; v_call: TRBV7-6
cdr3_aa: CASEGAHNYGYTF; j_call: TRBJ1-2; v_call: TRBV28
cdr3_aa: CAWSVKGRGTEAFF; j_call: TRBJ1-1; v_call: TRBV30
cdr3_aa: CASSPPAAGSGNTIYF; j_call: TRBJ1-3; v_call: TRBV7-9
cdr3_aa: CASSSLASVTYEQYF; j_call: TRBJ2-7; v_call: TRBV14
cdr3_aa: CAISGERGSGRVHTDTQYF; j_call: TRBJ2-3; v_call: TRBV10-3
cdr3_aa: CAGKDRGHTDTQYF; j_call: TRBJ2-3; v_call: TRBV2
cdr3_aa: CASSEGGTGGFYEQYF; j_call: TRBJ2-7; v_call: TRBV9
cdr3_aa: CASSLAPARPARSYEQYF; j_call: TRBJ2-7; v_call: TRBV28
cdr3_aa: CASSPVASSDTQYF; j_call: TRBJ2-3; v_call: TRBV18
cdr3_aa: CASSLFVGGDTNEKLFF; j_call: TRBJ1-4; v_call: TRBV7-6
cdr3_aa: CASSSQGDSTDTQYF; j_call: TRBJ2-3; v_call: TRBV27
cdr3_aa: CASSQTPGTGAEKLFF; j_call: TRBJ1-4; v_call: TRBV4-1
cdr3_aa: CASSHTNRGGRREQYF; j_call: TRBJ2-7; v_call: TRBV4-2
cdr3_aa: CASSYTGSAEAFF; j_call: TRBJ1-1; v_call: TRBV5-6
cdr3_aa: CASSQHLRTGGENGYTF; j_call: TRBJ1-2; v_call: TRBV4-1
cdr3_aa: CASSDSSGFSNQPQHF; j_call: TRBJ1-5; v_call: TRBV9
cdr3_aa: CASSIAAGVPAFF; j_call: TRBJ2-1; v_call: TRBV19
cdr3_aa: CASSPQNRVYDTEAFF; j_call: TRBJ1-1; v_call: TRBV9
cdr3_aa: CASSSRGQGNQPQHF; j_call: TRBJ1-5; v_call: TRBV5-5
cdr3_aa: CASSGPLRGQSDSPLHF; j_call: TRBJ1-6; v_call: TRBV6-1
cdr3_aa: CASSLRQGTDNEQFF; j_call: TRBJ2-1; v_call: TRBV5-1
cdr3_aa: CASSEPSDYTF; j_call: TRBJ1-2; v_call: TRBV9
cdr3_aa: CASSLSLEADTQYF; j_call: TRBJ2-3; v_call: TRBV5-5
cdr3_aa: CASSSHEQYF; j_call: TRBJ2-7; v_call: TRBV5-6
cdr3_aa: CASSPWVEGTDYEQYF; j_call: TRBJ2-7; v_call: TRBV4-2
cdr3_aa: CSVGEGQATEAFF; j_call: TRBJ1-1; v_call: TRBV29-1
cdr3_aa: CASSLAQGARGYTF; j_call: TRBJ1-2; v_call: TRBV27
cdr3_aa: CASSDRGTEAFF; j_call: TRBJ1-1; v_call: TRBV19
cdr3_aa: CASSLRGGSTEAFF; j_call: TRBJ1-1; v_call: TRBV7-6
cdr3_aa: CASSHEGAYEQYF; j_call: TRBJ2-7; v_call: TRBV5-4
cdr3_aa: CASSAYRAYEQYF; j_call: TRBJ2-7; v_call: TRBV5-4
cdr3_aa: CASSYSSGNTIYF; j_call: TRBJ1-3; v_call: TRBV28
cdr3_aa: CASSLLTSGEQYF; j_call: TRBJ2-7; v_call: TRBV18
cdr3_aa: CASRLGLAGAETQYF; j_call: TRBJ2-5; v_call: TRBV5-6